The sequence of this TCR beta chain was determined in a study of a mutant IDH1 vaccine in newly diagnosed glioma. Study information: Treated patients had a mean age of approximately 40 years and an approximately 62% male, approximately 38% female split. Study conclusions and caveats: Top-clonotype changes in peripheral T cells seemed unrelated to pseudoprogression.

The CDR3 extends over 15 amino acids. Unmatched junction bases numbered 4, after V lost 1 base and J lost 2 bases. CDR1 SEHNR and CDR2 FQNEAQ come from the germline V gene (reference sequence). Time point defined: week 47, end of study. Each dose delivered 300 ug of mutant IDH1 20-mer peptide subcutaneously with imiquimod. New IDH1-mutant, ATRX-lost WHO grade 3 or 4 astrocytomas occurred in donors. In regard to this clone: Its antigen remains unidentified.

Using immunoSEQ multiplex PCR, the repertoire was profiled, and TCRdb retains in-frame clones only, with some absent. This repertoire shows approximately 80,000 clones, more than 80% found once; its top ten account for around 5%. The rearrangement uses TRBV7-9 and TRBJ1-2; 7 bases map to TRBD1. The specimen was PBMCs, collected from a glioma patient whose treatment included an IDH1 peptide vaccine. The clonotype was recovered from a man between 35 and 55 years old with glioma. In nucleotides, the CDR3 is TGTGCCAGCAGCTTAGGGACAGGTTTAAACTATGGCTACACCTTC. Amino acid sequence: CASSLGTGLNYGYTF.